This T cell receptor beta chain was retrieved from a study of shared clonotypes between healthy human individuals (TCRdb year 2020). Regarding the complete study: The cohort included a few men and two women between 18 and 49 years of age. Per donor, three plates each were used for CD4 naive and CD4 memory, two for CD8 naive, and one for CD8 memory. To estimate repertoire size and how much clonotypes are shared between individuals, the study performed deep sequencing of blood TCR repertoires from about five healthy adults. Different laboratories and diverse techniques were used to prepare libraries and sequence TCR repertoires, to increase sequencing depth and limit assay-specific biases. Each donor's leukapheresis produced roughly between roughly 0.85 and 10 billion PBMCs. Broad study findings and their caveats: Across a few donors, approximately 5% of naive CD4, around 3.3% of naive CD8, around 2.5% of memory CD4, and under 0.45% of memory CD8 clonotypes were shared. Pairwise subsampling indicated that sequencing depth was expected to affect the degree of clonotype sharing among donors. Sampling was limited to blood, and TCR repertoires in tissue likely differ from TCR repertoires in blood. Incomplete sequencing was indicated by rarefaction of sorted-subset datasets, despite the large sequencing depth. Clonotypes shared by all four sorted-subset donors showed higher generation probabilities than non-shared clonotypes. Larger estimated clonotype richness was generally found for naive subsets than for memory subsets. Because the study included only a small number of donors, the genetic and exposure-history diversity represented was limited.

Here V drops 1 base and J drops 4 bases, and the junction holds 9 bases not matched to any gene. Counted from cysteine to phenylalanine, this CDR3 has 17 amino acids. Left in the record is the CDR3 DNA by itself, 51 bases read in frame from the first base. As encoded in the germline V gene (reference sequence), CDR1 is LNHDA while CDR2 is SQIVND. TCR CDR3 regions were amplified from genomic DNA by multiplex PCR using the deep immunoSEQ assay. Extracted genomic DNA from each cell subset was spread evenly across all wells of several immunoSEQ 96-well plates, with each plate serving as a replicate. For sorted subsets, approximately 200 ng of genomic DNA, equivalent to 25,000 to 35,000 T cell genomes, went into each replicate PCR. The purified libraries were quantified using a Qubit 3.0 fluorometer, sized with a Bioanalyzer 2100, and then quantified again using the KAPA Library Quantification kit. A separate single-read 150-cycle Illumina NextSeq 550 flow cell was used to sequence each immunoSEQ 96-well plate. Under the source paper's analysis protocol: Because the immunoSEQ output included only junctional sequences and no quality scores, the filtering could not be the same as the filtering used for full-length reads. Sequences were annotated with PyIR, a Python wrapper for IgBLAST v1.9, and V/J genes and CDR3 were assigned using IMGT germline references. Reads were removed for weak V/J assignments (E-value above 1e-6), missing CDR3, stop codons, out-of-frame junctions, or ambiguous translated residues. V3J clonotypes were defined by identical inferred V gene, J gene, and CDR3 amino acid sequence. To compute the percentage overlap between repertoires, the number of shared unique clonotypes was divided by the size of the smaller repertoire. RTK rarefaction, the Chao1 estimator, and Recon v2.1 estimates of unobserved clonotypes were used to assess repertoire richness. Generation probabilities were computed with OLGA for all TCRbeta clonotypes obtained by the gDNA method from a few donors. As stored in TCRdb, this immuneACCESS dataset retains in-frame rearrangements with V and J assigned. A fraction of the clones does not appear; measured against another copy, unresolved V genes explain less than half of the discrepancy, and the remainder lacks a known reason. The DNA was the basis for D and trimming; V, J and clone size are from that table. A total of 1 million to 1.2 million clones appear in this sample, approximately 80% of them only once. The ten largest clones represent approximately 0.9% of the sample.

Healthy HIV-negative adults with no recently reported acute infections or vaccinations were included as donors. All donors were Caucasian adults living in Nashville, Tennessee, USA. Magnetic negative selection was used to enrich CD4+ T cells, after which naive cells were positively selected on CD45RA and the negative fraction became the memory subset. After blood collection by leukapheresis, PBMCs were isolated using Ficoll-Histopaque density gradient centrifugation and then cryopreserved in the vapor phase of liquid nitrogen. Analytical flow cytometry was used to check the purity and quantity of each magnetically sorted T cell population. Genomic DNA was isolated from each sorted fraction and quantified by UV absorbance on a Nanodrop 2000c. This clone showed up just a few times. The antigen this receptor binds is unknown. Base qualities are not provided; no much larger clone lies one nucleotide away.

Sequencing input: memory CD4+ T cells from PBMCs. The cell subset or site label, read with the paper, signifies: CD45RA-negative fraction. The sequence joins TRBV19 to TRBJ1-1; 10 junctional bases match TRBD1. The receptor's source is a man aged 18-30 years in good health. Some clones in this sample may be carry-over from other donors' samples. Read as DNA, the sequence is TGTGCCAGTAGTATAGCCCATATTCGGACAGGGGGCACTGAAGCTTTCTTT. This translates into CASSIAHIRTGGTEAFF.